What follows describes a single T cell receptor beta chain. The antigen it binds to is not known. One base away there is no much larger clone; base qualities are not given. Sequencer: Illumina HiSeq 2500. Quantitative 5'-RACE with molecular barcodes was the method used to prepare the TCR beta libraries. Turning to the authors' computational methods: A new computational method based on a probabilistic model of VDJ rearrangement was used to identify disease-linked TCR variants. TCRdb passed the public sequencing reads through fastp at Q25 and MiXCR, retaining productive beta sequences. Each CDR3 protein gets just one entry, which takes the most common genes and DNA from the rows behind it. The authors' filters were not applied to this entry. The sample table holds 470,000 or so distinct CDR3 sequences, of which around 26% were seen once. Of the sample, 0.89% is held by the ten largest clones. Based on the germline V gene, the CDR1 and CDR2 sequences are SQVTM and ANQGSEA. The CDR3 sequence holds 13 residues, the cysteine and phenylalanine included. CDR3 DNA only is kept here, 39 bases in frame from base 1. Trimming takes 4 bases from V and 5 bases from J, and the germline ends sit 14 bases apart.

This record comes from a study of CD8 T cells in ankylosing spondylitis (dated by TCRdb to about 2017). Regarding the research as a whole: To find TCR variants linked to disease, the study profiled T cell receptor beta repertoires in ankylosing spondylitis patients and healthy donors. The whole study cohort included 85 to 120 healthy donors and roughly 24 ankylosing spondylitis patients. Peripheral blood was sampled, and synovial fluid was also collected from ankylosing spondylitis patients.

Findings and caveats that apply to the study as a whole: The disease-linked clones were reported as significantly enriched in matched synovial fluid samples from ankylosing spondylitis patients. Some of the motif variants had been reported before in the synovial fluid and blood of reactive arthritis patients, a finding that suggests common disease-initiation mechanisms. The disease-linked clones had a CD8+ phenotype and were found at relatively low frequencies in peripheral blood. A TCR beta motif of several highly homologous amino acid variants appeared characteristic of blood from ankylosing spondylitis patients.

The receptor was isolated from a male donor with ankylosing spondylitis. The rearrangement combines TRBV29-1 with TRBJ2-5; the D gene assignment is ambiguous. Sequenced: blood, either unsorted or a sorted T cell fraction (not recorded which). The CDR3 protein sequence reads: CSVGDPLWETQYF. The DNA sequence reads TGCAGCGTTGGCGACCCCCTCTGGGAGACCCAGTACTTC.